The rows below give T cell receptor beta chains drawn from one sample of a study of blood T cell repertoires in COVID-19. Produced via immunoSEQ multiplex PCR; TCRdb's table is partial and in-frame only. The sample contains over 150,000 clones, under 95% of which appear only once. The sample consisted of peripheral blood. Receptors were obtained from a man younger than 35 with COVID-19, enrolled during active disease. The CDR3 runs from the conserved cysteine through the conserved F or W.

J gene | V gene | CDR3 protein
TRBJ2-1 | TRBV29-1 | CSASPGTGDNEQFF
TRBJ1-3 | TRBV18 | CASSPLSVSGNTIYF
TRBJ2-7 | TRBV18 | CASSPGLGEQYF
TRBJ2-7 | TRBV13 | CASSPPQGKVYEQYF
TRBJ1-2 | TRBV6-5 | CASSSETGSPGYTF
TRBJ1-3 | TRBV7-9 | CASSLRSGGENSGNTIYF
TRBJ2-2 | TRBV9 | CASAGPEDRPDTGELFF
TRBJ1-2 | TRBV6-6 | CASSLTSGRPGYGYTF
TRBJ1-4 | TRBV29-1 | CSVAWRINEKLLF
TRBJ1-5 | TRBV7-2 | CASSSTGGRNQPQHF
TRBJ2-3 | TRBV6-2/TRBV6-3 | CASSSGRAGFGTDTQYF
TRBJ2-1 | TRBV10-1 | CASSESGTSGYNEQFF
TRBJ1-6 | TRBV5-5 | CASSLAGGWNSPLHF